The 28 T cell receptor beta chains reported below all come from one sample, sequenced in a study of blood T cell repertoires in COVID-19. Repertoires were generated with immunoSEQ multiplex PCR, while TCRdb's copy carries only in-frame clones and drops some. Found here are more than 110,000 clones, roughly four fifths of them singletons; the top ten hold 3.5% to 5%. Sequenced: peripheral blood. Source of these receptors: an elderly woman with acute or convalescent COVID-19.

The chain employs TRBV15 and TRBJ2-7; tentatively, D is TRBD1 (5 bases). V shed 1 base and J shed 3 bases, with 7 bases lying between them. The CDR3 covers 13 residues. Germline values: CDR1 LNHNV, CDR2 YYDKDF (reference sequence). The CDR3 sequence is CATSRVDSYEQYF. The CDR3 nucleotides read TGTGCCACCAGCAGAGTTGACAGCTACGAGCAGTACTTC. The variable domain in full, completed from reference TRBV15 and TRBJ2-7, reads DAMVIQNPRYQVTQFGKPVTLSCSQTLNHNVMYWYQQKSSQAPKLLFHYYDKDFNNEADTPDNFQSRRPNTSFCFLDIRSPGLGDTAMYLCATSRVDSYEQYFGPGTRLTVT.

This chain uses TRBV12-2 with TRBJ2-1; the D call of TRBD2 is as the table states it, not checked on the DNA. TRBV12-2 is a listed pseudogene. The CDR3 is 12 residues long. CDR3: CASRRARTMEFF. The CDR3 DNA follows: TGTGCAAGTCGCCGGGCTAGGACTATGGAGTTCTTC.

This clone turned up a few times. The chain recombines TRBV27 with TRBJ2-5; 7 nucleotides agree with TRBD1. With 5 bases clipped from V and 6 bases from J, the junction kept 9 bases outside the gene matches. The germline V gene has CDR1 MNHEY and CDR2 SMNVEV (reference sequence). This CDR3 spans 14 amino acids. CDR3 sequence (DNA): TGTGCCAGCAGTCCACAGGGGAGAACAAAGACCCAGTACTTC. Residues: CASSPQGRTKTQYF.

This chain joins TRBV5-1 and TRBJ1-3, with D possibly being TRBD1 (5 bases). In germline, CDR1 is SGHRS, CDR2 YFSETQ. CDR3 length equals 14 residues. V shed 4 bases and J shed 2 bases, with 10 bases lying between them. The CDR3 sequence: CASSGQGTGNTIYF. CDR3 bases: TGCGCCAGCAGCGGGCAGGGCACTGGAAACACCATATATTTT.

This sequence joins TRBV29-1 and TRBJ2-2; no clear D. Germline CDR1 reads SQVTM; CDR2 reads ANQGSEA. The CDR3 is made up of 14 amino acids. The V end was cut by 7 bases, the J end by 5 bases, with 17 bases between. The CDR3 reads CSADDQFGTGELFF. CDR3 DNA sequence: TGCAGCGCAGACGATCAATTCGGGACCGGGGAGCTGTTTTTT.

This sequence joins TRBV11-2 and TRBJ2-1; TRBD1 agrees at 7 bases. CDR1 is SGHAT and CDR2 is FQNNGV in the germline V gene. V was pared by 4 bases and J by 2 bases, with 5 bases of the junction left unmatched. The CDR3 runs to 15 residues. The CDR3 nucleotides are TGTGCCAGCAGCTCTCACAGGGGCACCTACAATGAGCAGTTCTTC. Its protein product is CASSSHRGTYNEQFF.

The CDR3 DNA is TGTGCCAGCAGCCCGGGGATGTCCCGGTTCCAAGAGACCCAGTACTTC. It specifies CASSPGMSRFQETQYF. The rearrangement links TRBV7-2 to TRBJ2-5; a possible D gene is TRBD2 (5 bases). V lost 5 bases to trimming and J lost 1 base, with 17 bases between them. Germline CDR1 SGHTA, CDR2 FQGNSA. The CDR3 runs to 16 residues. Combining the CDR3 with reference TRBV7-2 and TRBJ2-5 gives the whole variable domain GAGVSQSPSNKVTEKGKDVELRCDPISGHTALYWYRQSLGQGLEFLIYFQGNSAPDKSGLPSDRFSAERTGGSVSTLTIQRTQQEDSAVYLCASSPGMSRFQETQYFGPGTRLLVL.

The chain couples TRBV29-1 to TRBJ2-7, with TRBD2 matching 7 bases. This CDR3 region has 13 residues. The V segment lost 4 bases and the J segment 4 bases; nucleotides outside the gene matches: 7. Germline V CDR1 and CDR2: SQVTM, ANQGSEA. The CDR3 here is CSVAGSGFYEQYF. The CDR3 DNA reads TGCAGCGTTGCGGGTAGCGGGTTTTACGAGCAGTACTTC.

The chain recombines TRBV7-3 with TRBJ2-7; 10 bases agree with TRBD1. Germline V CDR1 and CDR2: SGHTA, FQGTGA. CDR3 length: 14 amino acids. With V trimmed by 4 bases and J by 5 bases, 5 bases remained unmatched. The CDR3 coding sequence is TGTGCCAGCAGCTCCCGACAGGGGGCCGACGAGCAGTACTTC. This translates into CASSSRQGADEQYF. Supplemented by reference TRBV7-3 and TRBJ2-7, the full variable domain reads GAGVSQTPSNKVTEKGKYVELRCDPISGHTALYWYRQSLGQGPEFLIYFQGTGAADDSGLPNDRFFAVRPEGSVSTLKIQRTERGDSAVYLCASSSRQGADEQYFGPGTRLTVT.

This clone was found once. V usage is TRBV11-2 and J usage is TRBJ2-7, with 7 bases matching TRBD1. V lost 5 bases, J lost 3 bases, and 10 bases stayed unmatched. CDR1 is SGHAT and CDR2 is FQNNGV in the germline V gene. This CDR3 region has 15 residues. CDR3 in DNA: TGTGCCAGCAGCCCGGGACAGCGACTTTACTACGAGCAGTACTTC. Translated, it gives CASSPGQRLYYEQYF. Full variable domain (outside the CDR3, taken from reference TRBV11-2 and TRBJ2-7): EAGVAQSPRYKIIEKRQSVAFWCNPISGHATLYWYQQILGQGPKLLIQFQNNGVVDDSQLPKDRFSAERLKGVDSTLKIQPAKLEDSAVYLCASSPGQRLYYEQYFGPGTRLTVT.

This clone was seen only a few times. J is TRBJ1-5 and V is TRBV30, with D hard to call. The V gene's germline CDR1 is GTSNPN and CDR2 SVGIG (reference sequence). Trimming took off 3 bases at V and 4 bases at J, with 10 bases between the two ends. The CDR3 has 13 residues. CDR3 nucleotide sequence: TGTGCCTGGAGCGCCCGGGAGAATCAGCCCCAGCATTTT. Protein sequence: CAWSARENQPQHF.

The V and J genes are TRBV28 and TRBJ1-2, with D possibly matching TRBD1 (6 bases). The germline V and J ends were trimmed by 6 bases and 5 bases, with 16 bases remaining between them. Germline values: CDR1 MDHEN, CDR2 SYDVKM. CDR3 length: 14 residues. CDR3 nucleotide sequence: TGTGCCAGCAGAAAACAGGGTCCCCGTTATGGCTACACCTTC. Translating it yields CASRKQGPRYGYTF.

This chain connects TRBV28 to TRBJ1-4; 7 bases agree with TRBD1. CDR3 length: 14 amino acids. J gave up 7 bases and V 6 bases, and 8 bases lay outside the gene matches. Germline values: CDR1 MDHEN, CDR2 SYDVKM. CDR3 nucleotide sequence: TGTGCCAGCAGGGCAGGGGGTATAGCTGAAAAACTGTTTTTT. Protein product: CASRAGGIAEKLFF.

The CDR3 bases are TGTGCCAGCAGCTCCCAGACAGGGGTACGTGAAAAACTGTTTTTT. Amino acids: CASSSQTGVREKLFF. The gene calls are TRBV5-4 and TRBJ1-4, with 8 bases matching TRBD1. The germline CDR1 and CDR2 sequences are SGHNT and YYREEE (reference sequence). This CDR3 comprises 15 residues. Trimming cost V 3 bases and J 7 bases; bases outside gene matches: 8.

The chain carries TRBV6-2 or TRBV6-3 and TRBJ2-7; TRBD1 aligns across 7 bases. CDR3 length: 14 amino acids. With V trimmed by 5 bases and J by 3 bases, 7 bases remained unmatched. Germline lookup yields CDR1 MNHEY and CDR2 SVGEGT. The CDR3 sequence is CASSVGQAYYEQYF. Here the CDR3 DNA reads TGTGCCAGCAGTGTCGGACAGGCATACTACGAGCAGTACTTC.

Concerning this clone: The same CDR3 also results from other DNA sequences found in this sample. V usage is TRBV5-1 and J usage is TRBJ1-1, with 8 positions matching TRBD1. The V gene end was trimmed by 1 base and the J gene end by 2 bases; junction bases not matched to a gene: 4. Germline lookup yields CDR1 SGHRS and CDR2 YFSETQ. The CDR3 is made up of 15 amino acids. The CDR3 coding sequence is TGCGCCAGCAGCTTGAGCGGGACAGGAAACACTGAAGCTTTCTTT. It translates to CASSLSGTGNTEAFF.

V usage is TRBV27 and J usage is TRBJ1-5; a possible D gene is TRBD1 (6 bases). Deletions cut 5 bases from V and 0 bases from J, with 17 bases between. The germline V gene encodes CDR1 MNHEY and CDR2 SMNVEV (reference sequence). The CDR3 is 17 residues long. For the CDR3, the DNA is TGTGCCAGCAGTACCGCGAACAGGGAAAGTAGCAATCAGCCCCAGCATTTT. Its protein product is CASSTANRESSNQPQHF.

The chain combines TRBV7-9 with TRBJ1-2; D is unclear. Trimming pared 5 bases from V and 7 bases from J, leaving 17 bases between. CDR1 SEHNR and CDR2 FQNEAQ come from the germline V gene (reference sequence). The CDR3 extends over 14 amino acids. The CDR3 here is CASSQGGTGSGYTF. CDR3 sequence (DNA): TGTGCCAGCAGCCAAGGCGGCACGGGAAGTGGCTACACCTTC.

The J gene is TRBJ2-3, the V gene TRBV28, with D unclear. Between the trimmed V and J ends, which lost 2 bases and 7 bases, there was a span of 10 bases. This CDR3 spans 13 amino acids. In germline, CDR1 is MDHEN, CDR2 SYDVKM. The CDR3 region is CASSLGLLYTQYF. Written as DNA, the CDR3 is TGTGCCAGCAGTTTAGGGCTATTGTATACGCAGTATTTT.

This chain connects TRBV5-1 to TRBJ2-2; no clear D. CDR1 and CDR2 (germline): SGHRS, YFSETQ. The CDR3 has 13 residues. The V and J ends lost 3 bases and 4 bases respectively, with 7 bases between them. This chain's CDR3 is CASSSSGTGELFF. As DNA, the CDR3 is TGCGCCAGCAGCTCTTCCGGCACCGGGGAGCTGTTTTTT.

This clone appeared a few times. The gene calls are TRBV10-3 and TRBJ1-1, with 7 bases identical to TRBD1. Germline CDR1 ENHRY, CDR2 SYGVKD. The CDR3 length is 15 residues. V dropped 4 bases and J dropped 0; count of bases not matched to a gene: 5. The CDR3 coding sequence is TGTGCCATCAGTGCGTCAGGGGGTATGAACACTGAAGCTTTCTTT. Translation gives CAISASGGMNTEAFF.

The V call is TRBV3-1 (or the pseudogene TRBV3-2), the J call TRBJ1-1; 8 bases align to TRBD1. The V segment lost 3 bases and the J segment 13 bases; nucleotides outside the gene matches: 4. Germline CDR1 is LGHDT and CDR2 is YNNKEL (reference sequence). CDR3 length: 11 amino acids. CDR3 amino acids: CASSHTGGVFF. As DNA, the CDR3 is TGTGCCAGCAGCCATACAGGGGGAGTTTTCTTT.

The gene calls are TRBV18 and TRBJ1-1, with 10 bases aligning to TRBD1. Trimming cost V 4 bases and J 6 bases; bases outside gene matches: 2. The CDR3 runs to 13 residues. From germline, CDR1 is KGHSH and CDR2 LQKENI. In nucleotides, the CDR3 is TGTGCCAGCTCACAGGGGACAGGGGCTGAAGCTTTCTTT. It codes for CASSQGTGAEAFF.

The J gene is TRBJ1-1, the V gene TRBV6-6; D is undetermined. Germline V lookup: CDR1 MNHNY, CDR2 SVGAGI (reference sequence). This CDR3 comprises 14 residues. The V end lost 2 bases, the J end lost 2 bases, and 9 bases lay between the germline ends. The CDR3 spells CASSYNPLNTEAFF. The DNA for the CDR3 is TGTGCCAGCAGTTACAATCCTCTTAACACTGAAGCTTTCTTT.

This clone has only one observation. CDR3 nucleotide sequence: TGCGCCAACGAGCCCGGTCGGACCGGGGACAATCAGCCCCAGCATTTT. Protein sequence: CANEPGRTGDNQPQHF. The chain carries TRBV10-1 and TRBJ1-5; D not certain. The CDR3 is 16 amino acids. Germline CDR1 is WNHNN and CDR2 is SYGVQD (reference sequence). Trimming shortened V by 10 bases and J by 3 bases, and 22 bases separated the two germline ends.

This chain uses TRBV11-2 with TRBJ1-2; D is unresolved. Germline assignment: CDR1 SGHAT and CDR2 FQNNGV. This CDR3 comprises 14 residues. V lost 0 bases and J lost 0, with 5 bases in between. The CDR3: CASSLDRTNYGYTF. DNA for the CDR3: TGTGCCAGCAGCTTAGACAGGACTAACTATGGCTACACCTTC.

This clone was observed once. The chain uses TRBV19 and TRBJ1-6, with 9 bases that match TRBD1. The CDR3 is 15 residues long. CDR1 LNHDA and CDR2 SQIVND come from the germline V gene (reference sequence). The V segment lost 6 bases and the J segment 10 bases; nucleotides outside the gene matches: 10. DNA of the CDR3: TGTGCCAGTAGGGCGCAACAGGGGGCGAACTCACCCCTCCACTTT. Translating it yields CASRAQQGANSPLHF.

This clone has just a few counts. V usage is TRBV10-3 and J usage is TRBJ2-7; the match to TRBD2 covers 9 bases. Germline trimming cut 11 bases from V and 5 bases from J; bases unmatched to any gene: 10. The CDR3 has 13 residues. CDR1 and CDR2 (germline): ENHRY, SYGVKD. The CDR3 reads CASTGSGRDEQYF. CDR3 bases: TGTGCCTCAACGGGTAGCGGGAGAGACGAGCAGTACTTC.